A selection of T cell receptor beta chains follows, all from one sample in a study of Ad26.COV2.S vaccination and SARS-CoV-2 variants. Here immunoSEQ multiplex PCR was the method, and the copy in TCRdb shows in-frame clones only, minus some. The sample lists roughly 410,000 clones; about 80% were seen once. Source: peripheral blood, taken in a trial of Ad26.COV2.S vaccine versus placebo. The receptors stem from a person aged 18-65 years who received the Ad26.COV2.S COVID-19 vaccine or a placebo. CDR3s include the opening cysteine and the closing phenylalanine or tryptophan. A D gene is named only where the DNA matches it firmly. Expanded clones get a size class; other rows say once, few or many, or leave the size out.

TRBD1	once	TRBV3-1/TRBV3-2	CASSLGGTGGSPLHF
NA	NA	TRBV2	CASIFQEEITEAFF
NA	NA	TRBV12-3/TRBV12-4	CATDRAPRRFF
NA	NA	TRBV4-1	CASSPQASISEAFF
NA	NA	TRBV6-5	CASRQTYNEQFF
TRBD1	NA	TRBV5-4	CASSETPDRLNTEAFF
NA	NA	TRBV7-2	CASSDPPGRQFF
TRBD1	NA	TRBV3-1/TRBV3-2	CASTRQGTSNTGELFF
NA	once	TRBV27	CASQGGGYNEQFF
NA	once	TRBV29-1	CSGQERGNEKLFF
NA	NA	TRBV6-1	CASSDLPGNTEAFF
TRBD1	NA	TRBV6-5	CASGTGAGANVLTF
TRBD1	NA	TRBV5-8	CASSFDREKGYTF
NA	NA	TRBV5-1	CASSLAGAVDEQYF
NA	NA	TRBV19	CASSIVRENQPQHF
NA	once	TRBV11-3	CASSLGSSGLPFF
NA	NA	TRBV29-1	CSVDFGSSSGLSYEQYF
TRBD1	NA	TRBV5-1	CASSLKGQGLPMNTEAFF
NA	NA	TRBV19	CASSVAVSTDTQYF
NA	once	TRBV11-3	CASSPSRRGEQYF
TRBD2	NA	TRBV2	CASNGLAGVGDEQFF
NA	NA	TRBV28	CASSNTGAYGYTF
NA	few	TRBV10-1	CASSESREPQHF
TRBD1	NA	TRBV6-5	CASSRTGAYGYTF
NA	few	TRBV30	CAWSVRTAVTQYF
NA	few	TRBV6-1	CASRVTYEQYF
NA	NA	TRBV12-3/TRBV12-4	CASSYGNAYEQYF